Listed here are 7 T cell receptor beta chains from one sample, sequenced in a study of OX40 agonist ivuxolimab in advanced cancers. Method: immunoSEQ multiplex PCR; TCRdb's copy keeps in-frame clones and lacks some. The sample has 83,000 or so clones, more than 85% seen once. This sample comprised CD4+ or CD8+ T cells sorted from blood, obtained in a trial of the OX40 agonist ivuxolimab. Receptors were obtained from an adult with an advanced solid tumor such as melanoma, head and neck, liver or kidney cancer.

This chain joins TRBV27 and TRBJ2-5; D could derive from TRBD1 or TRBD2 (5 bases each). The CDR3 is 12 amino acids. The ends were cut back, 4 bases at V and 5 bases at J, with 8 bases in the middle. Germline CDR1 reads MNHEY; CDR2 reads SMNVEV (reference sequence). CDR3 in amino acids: CASSSREETQYF. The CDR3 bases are TGTGCCAGCAGTTCCAGGGAGGAGACCCAGTACTTC.

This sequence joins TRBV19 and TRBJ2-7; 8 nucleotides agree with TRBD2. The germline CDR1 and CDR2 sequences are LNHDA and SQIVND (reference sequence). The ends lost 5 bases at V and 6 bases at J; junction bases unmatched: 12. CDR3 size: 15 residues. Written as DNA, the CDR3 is TGTGCCAGTAGTCCTAGGACTAGCAGGAGAGGCGAGCAGTACTTC. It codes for CASSPRTSRRGEQYF.

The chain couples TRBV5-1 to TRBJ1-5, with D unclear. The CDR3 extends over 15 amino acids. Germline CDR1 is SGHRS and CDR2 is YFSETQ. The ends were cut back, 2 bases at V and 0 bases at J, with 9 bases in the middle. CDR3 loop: CASSLEGISNQPQHF. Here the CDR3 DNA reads TGCGCCAGCAGCTTAGAGGGAATTAGCAATCAGCCCCAGCATTTT. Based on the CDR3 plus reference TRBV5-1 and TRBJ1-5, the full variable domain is KAGVTQTPRYLIKTRGQQVTLSCSPISGHRSVSWYQQTPGQGLQFLFEYFSETQRNKGNFPGRFSGRQFSNSRSEMNVSTLELGDSALYLCASSLEGISNQPQHFGDGTRLSIL.

The CDR3 sequence: CASSLTGRRLAGDNEQFF. In nucleotides, the CDR3 is TGTGCCAGCAGCTTAACAGGACGACGACTAGCGGGAGACAATGAGCAGTTCTTC. The chain carries TRBV7-9 and TRBJ2-1, with TRBD2 identical over 12 bases. CDR1 is SEHNR and CDR2 is FQNEAQ in the germline V gene (reference sequence). This CDR3 is built from 18 residues. V lost 2 bases, J lost 5 bases, and 10 bases stayed unmatched.

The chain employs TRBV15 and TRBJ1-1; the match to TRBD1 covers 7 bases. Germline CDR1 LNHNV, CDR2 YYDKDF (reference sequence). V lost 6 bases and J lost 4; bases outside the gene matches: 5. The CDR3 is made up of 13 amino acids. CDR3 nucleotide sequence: TGTGCCACCAGAATAACAGGGGCCACTGAAGCTTTCTTT. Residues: CATRITGATEAFF.

CDR3 DNA: TGTGCCAGCAGCGTAGCGGGGGGCAGGGGAAACTATGGCTACACCTTC. As protein: CASSVAGGRGNYGYTF. J is TRBJ1-2 and V is TRBV9, with D possibly matching TRBD1 (6 bases). CDR1 and CDR2 from the germline V gene are SGDLS and YYNGEE. The V and J ends lost 0 bases and 2 bases respectively, with 14 bases between them. The CDR3 spans 16 residues.

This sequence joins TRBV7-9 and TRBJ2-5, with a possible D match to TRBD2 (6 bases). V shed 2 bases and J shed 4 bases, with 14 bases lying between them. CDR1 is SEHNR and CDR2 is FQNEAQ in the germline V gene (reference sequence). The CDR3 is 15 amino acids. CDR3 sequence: CASSLFRQGGETQYF. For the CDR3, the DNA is TGTGCCAGCAGCTTATTTAGGCAGGGAGGAGAGACCCAGTACTTC.